This is a list of T cell receptor beta chains from one sample in a study of shared clonotypes between healthy human individuals. Assay: immunoSEQ multiplex PCR; the TCRdb copy retains only in-frame clones and omits some. The data hold 2,500,000 or so clones, with 85% to 95% observed a single time. The sample consisted of naive CD4+ T cells from PBMCs. Every receptor here comes from a man younger than 35 in good health. Some clones in this sample may be carry-over from other donors' samples. CDR3s include the opening cysteine and the closing phenylalanine or tryptophan. The D gene is left open where the match is weak. Size tells how often a clone was seen (once, few, many) or the class of an expanded clone, and some rows leave it out.

clone_size j_call d_call v_call cdr3_nt cdr3_aa
- TRBJ2-2 TRBD2 TRBV6-5 TGTGCCAGCAGTCGGACTAGCGGGAGCGCCGGGGAGCTGTTTTTT CASSRTSGSAGELFF
- TRBJ2-3 TRBD2 TRBV10-1 TGCGCCAGCAGACCCGGGACTATAGGGGATACGCAGTATTTT CASRPGTIGDTQYF
- TRBJ2-3 - TRBV27 TGTGCCAGTATGGGCCCAGATACGCAGTATTTT CASMGPDTQYF
- TRBJ2-3 - TRBV27 TGTGCCAGCAGGACGTCGACCGGGACACTAAGCACAGATACGCAGTATTTT CASRTSTGTLSTDTQYF
- TRBJ2-7 - TRBV28 TGTGCCAGCAGTCCCTACCGACGTGGAGGGTACGAGCAGTACTTC CASSPYRRGGYEQYF
- TRBJ2-3 - TRBV15 TGTGCCACCAGCAGAGGGGACGGGGGCACAGATACGCAGTATTTT CATSRGDGGTDTQYF
few TRBJ2-2 - TRBV19 TGTGCCAGTAGTATTGGCAGGCGAGAGAACGGGGAGCTGTTTTTT CASSIGRRENGELFF
- TRBJ2-7 TRBD1 TRBV19 TGTGCCAGTAGTAAGACAGGGGTCTTGTACGAGCAGTACTTC CASSKTGVLYEQYF
- TRBJ2-1 - TRBV18 TGTGCCAGCTCGGCCATCATATCGTACAATGAGCAGTTCTTC CASSAIISYNEQFF
- TRBJ2-1 TRBD2 TRBV9 TGTGCCAGCAGCGTAGTTAGCGGGAGGACTGCGCAGTTCTTC CASSVVSGRTAQFF
- TRBJ1-1 - TRBV18 TGTGCCAGCTCAAAGAATCAAAACCCCGGGACGCTAATGAACACTGAAGCTTTCTTT CASSKNQNPGTLMNTEAFF
- TRBJ2-5 TRBD2 TRBV5-1 TGCGCCAGCAGCTTGCAGATAGTGGCTAGCGGCACGAGGGCCCAGTACTTC CASSLQIVASGTRAQYF
- TRBJ2-7 - TRBV5-5 TGTGCCAGCAGCTTGGAAGGGGTCTCCTACGAGCAGTACTTC CASSLEGVSYEQYF
- TRBJ1-1 - TRBV4-1 TGCGCCAGCACCCTACTTGCCGTGGGGGCAGGGCAGAACACTGAAGCTTTCTTT CASTLLAVGAGQNTEAFF
- TRBJ2-7 - TRBV7-2 TGTGCCAGCAGCTTTGGGACGAAGAGCTCCTACGAGCAGTACTTC CASSFGTKSSYEQYF
once TRBJ1-5 - TRBV27 TGTGCCAGCAGACCAGGGTTTGGGGCCCTTAGCAATCAGCCCCAGCATTTT CASRPGFGALSNQPQHF
- TRBJ2-7 - TRBV15 TGTGCCACCAGCAAGACAGGTTCCTACGAGCAGTACTTC CATSKTGSYEQYF
- TRBJ1-4 - TRBV7-8 TGTGCCAGCGGGAGGACAGAAACTAATGAAAAACTGTTTTTT CASGRTETNEKLFF
- TRBJ2-7 TRBD2 TRBV7-9 TGTGCCAGCAACCGAGCGGGAGGGGAATCCTACGAGCAGTACTTC CASNRAGGESYEQYF
- TRBJ1-3 - TRBV7-9 TGTGCCAGCAGCTTTGATATCGCCCCCGGAAACACCATATATTTT CASSFDIAPGNTIYF